This record looks at one T cell receptor (beta chain) sequence and its context. The antigen it recognizes is unknown. Base qualities are not at hand, and no much larger clone is one base apart. In Seattle, one collaborating source enrolled patients while the infection was active and tracked those patients longitudinally over the course of disease. Collaborating institutions collected whole blood in K2EDTA tubes following their own protocols. For TCRbeta analysis, collaborator samples were shipped as frozen whole blood, as isolated PBMCs, or as DNA extracted from either sample type. This sample was taken from a study of blood T cell repertoires in COVID-19 (dated by TCRdb to 2020 to 2022). Context from the whole study: Samples from collaborators originated in the United States, Italy and Spain and spanned both the acute and convalescent phases of COVID-19. The prospective study material was composed of cDNA or gDNA derived from T cells, B-cell-depleted T cells, or PBMCs. The dataset comprised deeply sampled blood TCRbeta repertoires from subjects exposed to, actively infected with, or recovered from COVID-19. A freely available public database, intended as a resource for researchers studying the immune response to SARS-CoV-2, is where the repertoires were released. The samples were drawn from the first 160 participants of the ongoing ImmuneRACE study and from 1,254 subjects provided by 6 global collaborators. A de-identified subject ID, COVID-19 status, age in years and sex were almost always included in the sample metadata. Where HLA class I and class II types were available, the types were taken from metadata supplied by the sample provider, not from assay-based typing. Study-level results and caveats: The quantity of clinical and demographic metadata differed by source and by participant and was supplied without curation.

TCRbeta CDR3 regions were amplified from genomic DNA by means of the immunoSEQ Assay, a bias-controlled multiplex PCR. In the source study's methods: The number of nucleated cells in each sample was estimated from the amplification of reference gene primers within the assay. To quantify the absolute abundance of each unique TCRbeta CDR3 rearrangement, sequence reads were collapsed and filtered. For each sample, productive Simpson clonality was calculated as the square root of Simpson's diversity index across productive rearrangements. The immuneACCESS repertoire file appears here via TCRdb, limited to in-frame rearrangements. These files lack a portion of the clones; in checked studies, under half of the deficit traces to unresolved V genes, and the cause of the others is not known. V, J and clone size reflect that table, while D and trimming were determined from the DNA. Present in this sample are 310,000 or so clones, more than 70% of which were seen just once. The ten largest make up about 11% of the sample.

The sample comprised peripheral blood. This sequence originates from a young woman with COVID-19, enrolled during active disease.

The DNA reads as follows: TGTGCCAGCAGCTTAGGGTCGTTGGACAGGGTCAAAAACATTCAGTACTTC. Translated, this is CASSLGSLDRVKNIQYF. The chain is made from TRBV7-9 and TRBJ2-4, with 8 bases aligning to TRBD1. The germline V gene (reference sequence) supplies CDR1 SEHNR and CDR2 FQNEAQ. The CDR3, from cysteine to phenylalanine, totals 17 residues. The DNA shown is the 51-base CDR3, in frame from base 1. Trimming takes 1 base off V and 3 bases off J; junction bases not matched to a gene: 8.